These 30 T cell receptor beta chains were all obtained from the same sample, sequenced in a study of blood T cell repertoires in COVID-19. This table comes from immunoSEQ multiplex PCR, and its TCRdb copy is limited to in-frame clones, with some not included. The sample gives 90,000 or so clones, 75% to 90% of which show up once; under 8% is in the top ten. Sequenced input: peripheral blood. These receptors all come from a man aged 55 to 70 with acute or convalescent COVID-19.

This clone was observed a handful of times. For the CDR3, the DNA is TGTGCCAGCAGCCAAGTCTCTTCCGGGTCCGCACTTAACTATGGCTACACCTTC. Protein product: CASSQVSSGSALNYGYTF. The chain combines TRBV4-2 with TRBJ1-2; D not certain. Trimming removed 1 base at V and 1 base at J, with 19 bases between. CDR3 length: 18 amino acids. CDR1 is LGHNA and CDR2 is YNFKEQ in the germline V gene.

This clone was seen a handful of times. The genes are TRBV4-3 and TRBJ1-2; unclear D gene. The CDR3 runs 16 residues. Per germline, CDR1 LGHNA and CDR2 YSLEER. Between the trimmed V and J ends, which lost 0 bases and 4 bases, there was a span of 15 bases. Written as DNA, the CDR3 is TGCGCCAGCAGCCAAGATCGGCACAGCGGCCTCTATGGCTACACCTTC. It specifies CASSQDRHSGLYGYTF.

The chain joins TRBV24-1 to TRBJ2-7, with a weak D call TRBD2 (6 bases). The germline CDR1 and CDR2 sequences are KGHDR and SFDVKD. Trimming took 7 bases from V and 2 from J, leaving 17 bases between them. CDR3 size: 15 residues. CDR3 DNA sequence: TGTGCCACCAGGGCGGAGCGGGTTCAACCCTACGAGCAGTACTTC. Its translation is CATRAERVQPYEQYF.

V gene TRBV6-2 or TRBV6-3 combines with J gene TRBJ2-5; a weak D match, TRBD2 (5 bases). The V end was cut by 6 bases, the J end by 9 bases, with 11 bases between. The CDR3 consists of 11 residues. Germline V gene lookup returns CDR1 MNHEY and CDR2 SVGEGT. CDR3 DNA sequence: TGTGCCAGCAGCTCAATCGGGGCCCAGTACTTC. It encodes CASSSIGAQYF.

This chain links TRBV7-9 with TRBJ1-2; 8 bases match TRBD1. From germline, CDR1 is SEHNR and CDR2 FQNEAQ (reference sequence). The CDR3 runs 16 residues. V dropped 2 bases and J dropped 5; count of bases not matched to a gene: 10. The CDR3 sequence: CASSLLGQGVGYGYTF. The DNA for the CDR3 is TGTGCCAGCAGCTTATTAGGACAGGGTGTAGGGTATGGCTACACCTTC.

The chain carries TRBV13 and TRBJ2-7; tentative D call: TRBD1 (6 bases). There are 14 residues in the CDR3. Trimming shortened V by 2 bases and J by 3 bases, and 11 bases separated the two germline ends. Germline V lookup: CDR1 PRHDT, CDR2 FYEKMQ (reference sequence). CDR3 loop: CASSLRLQGYEQYF. The CDR3 DNA is TGTGCCAGCAGCTTAAGACTACAGGGCTACGAGCAGTACTTC.

The V gene is TRBV5-1, the J gene TRBJ2-3; 9 nucleotides agree with TRBD2. The J segment lost 14 bases and the V segment lost 4 bases, leaving 17 bases of the junction unmatched. CDR1 and CDR2 from the germline V gene are SGHRS and YFSETQ. The CDR3 consists of 15 residues. CDR3 DNA: TGCGCCAGCAGCCCCACCGGGGTAGCGGGGGTCCCGGGGTATTTT. Translated, it gives CASSPTGVAGVPGYF.

The chain links TRBV5-4 to TRBJ2-7; 9 bases agree with TRBD1. The V and J ends lost 4 bases and 4 bases, in that order; junction bases with no gene match: 3. The CDR3 has 13 amino acids. Germline CDR1 and CDR2: SGHNT and YYREEE (reference sequence). The CDR3 loop reads CASSLDRGYEQYF. Here the CDR3 DNA reads TGTGCCAGCAGCCTCGACAGGGGGTACGAGCAGTACTTC.

The chain recombines TRBV19 with TRBJ2-6; D gene ambiguous. The germline V gene has CDR1 LNHDA and CDR2 SQIVND (reference sequence). This CDR3 comprises 16 residues. Trimming took off 5 bases at V and 0 bases at J, with 11 bases between the two ends. The CDR3 spells CASSRGQASGANVLTF. The CDR3 coding sequence is TGTGCCAGTAGTCGTGGGCAGGCCTCTGGGGCCAACGTCCTGACTTTC. The full variable domain, its missing parts supplied by reference TRBV19 and TRBJ2-6, is DGGITQSPKYLFRKEGQNVTLSCEQNLNHDAMYWYRQDPGQGLRLIYYSQIVNDFQKGDIAEGYSVSREKKESFPLTVTSAQKNPTAFYLCASSRGQASGANVLTFGAGSRLTVL.

V gene TRBV5-1 combines with J gene TRBJ2-5, with TRBD1 as a possible D gene (5 bases). Germline loops: CDR1 SGHRS, CDR2 YFSETQ. The CDR3 runs 13 residues. The germline V and J ends were trimmed by 7 bases and 2 bases, with 12 bases remaining between them. CDR3 amino acids: CASGPTGQETQYF. In nucleotides, the CDR3 is TGCGCCAGCGGACCCACAGGACAAGAGACCCAGTACTTC.

The chain recombines TRBV11-2 with TRBJ2-3; TRBD2 matches at 9 bases. Trimming took 5 bases from V and 6 from J; bases not matched to a gene: 15. CDR1 SGHAT and CDR2 FQNNGV come from the germline V gene. This CDR3 spans 17 amino acids. The CDR3 DNA reads TGTGCCAGCAGCCTAGGGCGGTTCAGCGGGGGGCGGGATACGCAGTATTTT. Protein: CASSLGRFSGGRDTQYF.

J is TRBJ1-2 and V is TRBV7-4, with 8 positions matching TRBD1. With V trimmed by 7 bases and J by 3 bases, 16 bases remained unmatched. CDR3 length: 17 amino acids. CDR1 is SGHVT, CDR2 SQSDAQ, per germline. CDR3 region: CASNEVQQGVEYYGYTF. The CDR3 DNA is TGTGCCAGCAACGAGGTACAACAGGGGGTAGAGTACTATGGCTACACCTTC.

The chain combines TRBV6-5 with TRBJ1-6; 7 nucleotides line up with TRBD1. The germline CDR1 and CDR2 sequences are MNHEY and SVGAGI. With 7 bases clipped from V and 6 bases from J, the junction kept 6 bases outside the gene matches. The CDR3 has 14 residues. Here the CDR3 DNA reads TGTGCCAGCATTAAGGACAGGAGTAATTCACCCCTCCACTTT. Residues: CASIKDRSNSPLHF.

V is TRBV14 and J is TRBJ2-2, with D tentatively TRBD2 (6 bases). The germline V and J ends were trimmed by 2 bases and 5 bases, with 21 bases remaining between them. The CDR3 extends over 18 amino acids. From germline, CDR1 is SGHDN and CDR2 FVKESK. The CDR3 sequence: CASSQLGSGLFSTGELFF. The DNA for the CDR3 is TGTGCCAGCAGCCAACTAGGTAGCGGTCTCTTTTCGACCGGGGAGCTGTTTTTT.

J is TRBJ2-2 and V is TRBV12-3 or TRBV12-4, with 9 bases fitting TRBD2. The CDR3 loop spans 13 amino acids. The J segment lost 8 bases and the V segment lost 3 bases, leaving 1 base of the junction unmatched. In DNA form, the CDR3 reads TGTGCCAGCAGTTTGCGGGAGGGGGGGGAGCTGTTTTTT. It codes for CASSLREGGELFF.

This chain joins TRBV7-9 and TRBJ2-3; 8 bases are a match to TRBD2. The length of the CDR3 is 16 residues. Unmatched junction bases numbered 2, after V lost 0 bases and J lost 0 bases. Germline V gene lookup returns CDR1 SEHNR and CDR2 FQNEAQ (reference sequence). This CDR3 reads CASSLAGGGSTDTQYF. The DNA of the CDR3 is TGTGCCAGCAGCTTAGCCGGGGGGGGAAGCACAGATACGCAGTATTTT.

The chain joins TRBV21-1 to TRBJ2-6; no DNA check was done on the table's D call, TRBD1. TRBV21-1 is shown as a pseudogene. CDR3 length equals 19 residues. The CDR3 coding sequence is TGTGCCAGCAGCAAAGGTTTAGAGGACAGGAGCTCTGGGGCCAACGTCCTGACTTTC. The encoded protein is CASSKGLEDRSSGANVLTF.

The chain couples TRBV5-1 to TRBJ1-3; 7 positions agree with TRBD1. Looked up from germline, CDR1 is SGHRS and CDR2 is YFSETQ. With V trimmed by 4 bases and J by 0 bases, 7 bases remained unmatched. The length of the CDR3 is 16 residues. Here the CDR3 reads CASSETQGVSGNTIYF. The DNA of the CDR3 is TGCGCCAGCAGCGAGACCCAGGGGGTCTCTGGAAACACCATATATTTT.

The chain joins TRBV27 to TRBJ1-3; D unresolved. The V gene lost 5 bases and the J gene lost 0 bases, with 8 bases spanning the gap. This CDR3 is built from 14 residues. In germline, CDR1 is MNHEY, CDR2 SMNVEV (reference sequence). CDR3 nucleotides: TGTGCCAGCAGTCCCACGGGCTCTGGAAACACCATATATTTT. Protein sequence: CASSPTGSGNTIYF.

CDR3 sequence reads: CASSVDLSTEAFF. The CDR3 DNA sequence: TGTGCCAGCAGTGTAGACTTGAGCACTGAAGCTTTCTTT. The J gene is TRBJ1-1, the V gene TRBV6-4; D ambiguous. This CDR3 region has 13 residues. Trimming took off 4 bases at V and 4 bases at J, with 10 bases between the two ends. Germline CDR1 is MRHNA and CDR2 is SNTAGT.

This clone has just a few counts. This sequence joins TRBV5-1 and TRBJ1-2, with D uncertain. The CDR3 is 13 residues long. The V gene's germline CDR1 is SGHRS and CDR2 YFSETQ. The V end was cut by 4 bases, the J end by 7 bases, with 14 bases between. CDR3 nucleotides: TGCGCCAGCAGCCCCATAAGAGGGATTGGCTACACCTTC. Protein: CASSPIRGIGYTF.

This chain uses TRBV3-1 (or the pseudogene TRBV3-2) with TRBJ2-5; TRBD2 matches at 8 bases. The trim removed 4 bases at V and 5 bases at J, leaving 12 bases unmatched. CDR3 size: 16 residues. Per germline, CDR1 LGHDT and CDR2 YNNKEL (reference sequence). CDR3 region: CASSPTYPRGGETQYF. The CDR3 DNA reads TGTGCCAGCAGCCCAACCTACCCCCGCGGGGGGGAGACCCAGTACTTC.

V gene TRBV5-1 combines with J gene TRBJ1-4, with a weak D call TRBD1 (6 bases). CDR3 length: 15 amino acids. The ends were cut back, 3 bases at V and 0 bases at J, with 9 bases in the middle. Germline values: CDR1 SGHRS, CDR2 YFSETQ. The CDR3 nucleotides read TGCGCCAGCAGCTGGGACATACCAACTAATGAAAAACTGTTTTTT. This translates into CASSWDIPTNEKLFF.

In this sample, this clone turned up a few times. This chain connects TRBV13 to TRBJ1-2; D is perhaps TRBD1 (6 bases). Germline assignment: CDR1 PRHDT and CDR2 FYEKMQ (reference sequence). This CDR3 has 15 amino acids. V shed 5 bases and J shed 8 bases, with 21 bases lying between them. In nucleotides, the CDR3 is TGTGCCAGCAGCGCCAATCTACAGGGAAGACGGGGCTACACCTTC. Amino acids: CASSANLQGRRGYTF.

This clone was seen ten or more times. The rearrangement links TRBV15 to TRBJ2-7; D perhaps matches TRBD2 (6 bases). V lost 5 bases to trimming and J lost 7 bases, with 15 bases between them. The CDR3 spans 13 residues. Per germline, CDR1 LNHNV and CDR2 YYDKDF (reference sequence). In nucleotides, the CDR3 is TGTGCCACCAGCCGTGGGGGGAACCCGGAGCAGTACTTC. As protein: CATSRGGNPEQYF.

The chain has TRBV9 and TRBJ2-2; the D gene is possibly TRBD1 (6 bases). The length of the CDR3 is 15 residues. CDR1 and CDR2 (germline): SGDLS, YYNGEE. V dropped 4 bases and J dropped 1 base, with 11 bases sitting between them. CDR3 sequence (DNA): TGTGCCAGCAGCCCACTGACAGGGAACACCGGGGAGCTGTTTTTT. Protein sequence: CASSPLTGNTGELFF.

The chain is built from TRBV5-1 and TRBJ2-7; D may be TRBD2 (6 bases). The CDR3 runs 13 residues. Germline assignment: CDR1 SGHRS and CDR2 YFSETQ. Trimming removed 6 bases at V and 2 bases at J, with 12 bases between. Here the CDR3 DNA reads TGCGCCAGCACCCCTTCGGGGGCCTACGAGCAGTACTTC. Translation: CASTPSGAYEQYF.

The chain joins TRBV10-1 to TRBJ2-7; perhaps TRBD1 as D (5 bases). Trimming removed 7 bases from V and 4 bases from J, with 20 bases in between. CDR1 and CDR2 from the germline V gene are WNHNN and SYGVQD (reference sequence). The CDR3 has 15 amino acids. Here the CDR3 DNA reads TGCGCCAGCACCATACCCACAGGTACCGGATACGAGCAGTACTTC. Translating it yields CASTIPTGTGYEQYF.

V usage is TRBV4-1 and J usage is TRBJ2-5; 7 positions agree with TRBD1. CDR3 length: 17 amino acids. Losses at the gene ends were 0 bases for V and 2 bases for J; bases not matched to a gene: 9. Germline CDR1 MGHRA, CDR2 YSYEKL. CDR3 nucleotide sequence: TGCGCCAGCAGCCAAGAGCTAGCAGGGGGTGCGCAAGAGACCCAGTACTTC. Its translation: CASSQELAGGAQETQYF.

This clone appeared once. The rearrangement joins TRBV7-4 to TRBJ2-3, with 9 nucleotides matching TRBD1. Looked up from germline, CDR1 is SGHVT and CDR2 is SQSDAQ. CDR3 length equals 15 residues. V was clipped by 0 bases and J by 4 bases; unmatched bases: 2. The CDR3 DNA sequence: TGTGCCAGCAGCTTAGCGGGACAGGGAGCAGATACGCAGTATTTT. Translation: CASSLAGQGADTQYF.